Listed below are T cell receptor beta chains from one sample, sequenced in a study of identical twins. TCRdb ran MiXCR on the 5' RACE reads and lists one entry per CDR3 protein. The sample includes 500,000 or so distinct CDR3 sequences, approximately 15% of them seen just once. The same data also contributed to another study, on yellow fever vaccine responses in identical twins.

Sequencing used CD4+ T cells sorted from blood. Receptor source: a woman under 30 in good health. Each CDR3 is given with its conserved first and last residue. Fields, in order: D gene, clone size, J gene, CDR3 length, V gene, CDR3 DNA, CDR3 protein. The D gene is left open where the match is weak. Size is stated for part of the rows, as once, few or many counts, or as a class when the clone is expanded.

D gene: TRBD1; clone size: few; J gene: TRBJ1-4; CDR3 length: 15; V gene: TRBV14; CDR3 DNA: TGTGCCAGCAGCCAAGGGACAGGAACCGGCGGAAAACTGTTTTTT; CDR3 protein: CASSQGTGTGGKLFF
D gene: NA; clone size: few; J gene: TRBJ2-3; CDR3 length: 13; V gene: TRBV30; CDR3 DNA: TGTGCCTGGACTAGACTGGGCCGGGATACGCAGTATTTT; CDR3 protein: CAWTRLGRDTQYF
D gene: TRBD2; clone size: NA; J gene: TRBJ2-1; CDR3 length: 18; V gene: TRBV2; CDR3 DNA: TGTGCCAGCTGTCCCCCCGGTTTGACTAGCGGTTCCTACAATGAGCAGTTCTTC; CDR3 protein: CASCPPGLTSGSYNEQFF
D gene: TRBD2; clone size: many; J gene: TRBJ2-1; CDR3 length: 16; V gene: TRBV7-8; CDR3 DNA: TGTGCCAGCAGCTTAGGGGGACTAGGCCACTACAATGAGCAGTTCTTC; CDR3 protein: CASSLGGLGHYNEQFF
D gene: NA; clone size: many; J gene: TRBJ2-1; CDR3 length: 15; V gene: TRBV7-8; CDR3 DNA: TGCGCCAGCAGCTTGGGTCAGGGATCCTACAATGAGCAGTTCTTC; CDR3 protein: CASSLGQGSYNEQFF
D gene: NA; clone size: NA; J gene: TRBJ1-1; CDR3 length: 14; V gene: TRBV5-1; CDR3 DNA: TGCGCCAGCAACAAACAGGAAAGGGGCTCCGAAGCTTTCTTT; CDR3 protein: CASNKQERGSEAFF
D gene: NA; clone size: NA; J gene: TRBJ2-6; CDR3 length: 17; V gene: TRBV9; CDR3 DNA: TGTGCCAGCAGCGTAGCTACGGACAGCTCTGGGGCCAACGTCCTGACTTTC; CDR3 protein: CASSVATDSSGANVLTF
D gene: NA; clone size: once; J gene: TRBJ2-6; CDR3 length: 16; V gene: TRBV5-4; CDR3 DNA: TGTGCCAGCAGCGTTGGGACATCCTCTGGGGCCAACGTCCTGACTTTC; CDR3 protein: CASSVGTSSGANVLTF
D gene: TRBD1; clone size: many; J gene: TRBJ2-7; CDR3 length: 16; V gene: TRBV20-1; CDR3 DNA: TGCAGTGCTAGACTTGCCGGGACAGGGAGACTCTACGAGCAGTACTTC; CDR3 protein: CSARLAGTGRLYEQYF
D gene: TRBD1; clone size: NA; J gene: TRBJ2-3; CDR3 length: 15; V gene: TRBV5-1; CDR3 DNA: TGCGCCAGCAGCTTGGAGGGACAGGGTGCGGATACGCAGTATTTT; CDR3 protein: CASSLEGQGADTQYF
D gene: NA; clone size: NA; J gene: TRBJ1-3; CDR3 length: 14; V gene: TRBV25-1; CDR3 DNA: TGTGCCAGCAGTGAGCAGGGATCTGGAAACACCATATATTTT; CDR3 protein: CASSEQGSGNTIYF
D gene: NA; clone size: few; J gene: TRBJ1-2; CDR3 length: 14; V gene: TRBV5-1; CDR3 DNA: TGCGCCAGCAGAGATACGGGTAGGGACTATGGCTACACCTTC; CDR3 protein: CASRDTGRDYGYTF
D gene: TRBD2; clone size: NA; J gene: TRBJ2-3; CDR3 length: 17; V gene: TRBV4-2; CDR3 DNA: TGTGCCAGCAGTCCGAAACCGGGGACTAGGAAAACAGATACGCAGTATTTT; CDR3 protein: CASSPKPGTRKTDTQYF
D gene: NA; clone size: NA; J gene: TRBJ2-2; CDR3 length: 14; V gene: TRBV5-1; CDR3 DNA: TGCGCCAGCAGCTTGCGGGACATATCCGGGGAGCTGTTTTTT; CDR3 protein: CASSLRDISGELFF
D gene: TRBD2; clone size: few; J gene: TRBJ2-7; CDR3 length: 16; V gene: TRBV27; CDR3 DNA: TGTGCCAGCAGCATTACCCAGCGGGATGGCTTCTACGAGCAGTACTTC; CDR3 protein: CASSITQRDGFYEQYF
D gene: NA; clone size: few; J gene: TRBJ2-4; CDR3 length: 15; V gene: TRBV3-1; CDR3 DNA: TGTGCCAGCAGCCACCTGGCCGGGGGAAAAAACATTCAGTACTTC; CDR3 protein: CASSHLAGGKNIQYF
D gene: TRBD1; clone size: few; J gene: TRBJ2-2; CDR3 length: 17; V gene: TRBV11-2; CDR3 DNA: TGTGCCAGCAGCTTAGGTCCGAACAGGGGGCGAACCGGGGAGCTGTTTTTT; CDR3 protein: CASSLGPNRGRTGELFF
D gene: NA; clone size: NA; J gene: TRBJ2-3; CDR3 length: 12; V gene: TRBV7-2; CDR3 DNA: TGTGCCAGCACCAGAGCCGTAGATACGCAGTATTTT; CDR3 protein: CASTRAVDTQYF
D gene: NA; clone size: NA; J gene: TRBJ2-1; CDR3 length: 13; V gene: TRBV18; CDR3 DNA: TGTGCCAGCTCACCGGCCGGATTAGGTGAGCAGTTCTTC; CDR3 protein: CASSPAGLGEQFF
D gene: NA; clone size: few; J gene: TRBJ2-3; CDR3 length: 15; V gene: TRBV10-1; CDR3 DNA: TGCGCCAGCAGTGACGGACCAGTAGTCACAGATACGCAGTATTTT; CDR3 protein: CASSDGPVVTDTQYF
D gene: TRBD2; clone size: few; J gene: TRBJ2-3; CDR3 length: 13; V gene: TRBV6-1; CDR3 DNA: TGTGCCAGCAGCTCCCGGGGGGTAGATACGCAGTATTTT; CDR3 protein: CASSSRGVDTQYF
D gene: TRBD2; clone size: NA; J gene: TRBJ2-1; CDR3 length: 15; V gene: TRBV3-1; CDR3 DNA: TGTGCCAGCGGCAAACTAGCGTTAACCTACAATGAGCAGTTCTTC; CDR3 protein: CASGKLALTYNEQFF
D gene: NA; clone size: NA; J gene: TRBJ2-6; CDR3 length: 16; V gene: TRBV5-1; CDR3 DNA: TGCGCCAGCAGCTTGGGGAGGGCCCCTGGGGCCAACGTCCTGACTTTC; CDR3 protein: CASSLGRAPGANVLTF
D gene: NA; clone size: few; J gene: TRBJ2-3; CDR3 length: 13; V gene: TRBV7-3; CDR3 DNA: TGTGCCAGCAGCTTAAACGGGCCAGATACGCAGTATTTT; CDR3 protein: CASSLNGPDTQYF
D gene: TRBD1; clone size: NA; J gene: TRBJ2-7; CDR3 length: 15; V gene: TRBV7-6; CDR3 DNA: TGTGCCAGCAGCCGAGCAGGGGGCAGGGGCTACGAGCAGTACTTC; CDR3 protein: CASSRAGGRGYEQYF
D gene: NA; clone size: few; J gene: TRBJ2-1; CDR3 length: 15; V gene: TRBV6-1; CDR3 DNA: TGTGCCAGCAGTGAAGCGCTAGACTCCAGGAATGAGCAGTTCTTC; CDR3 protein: CASSEALDSRNEQFF
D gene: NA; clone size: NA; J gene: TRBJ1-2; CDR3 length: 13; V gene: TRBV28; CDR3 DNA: TGTGCCAGCAGTTCACAGATTAACTATGGCTACACCTTC; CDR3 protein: CASSSQINYGYTF
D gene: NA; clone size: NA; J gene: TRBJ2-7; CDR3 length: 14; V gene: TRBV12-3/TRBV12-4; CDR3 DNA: TGTGCCAGCAGCCCCAGGGTAGGCTCCTACGAGCAGTACTTC; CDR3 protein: CASSPRVGSYEQYF
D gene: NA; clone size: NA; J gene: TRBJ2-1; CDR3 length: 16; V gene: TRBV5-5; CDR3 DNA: TGTGCCAGCAGCTTGTTTCGGGGGAGCTCCTACAATGAGCAGTTCTTC; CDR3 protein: CASSLFRGSSYNEQFF
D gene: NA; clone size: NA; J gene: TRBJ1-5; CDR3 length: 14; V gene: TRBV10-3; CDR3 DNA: TGTGCCATCAGTGAGTCGGCTGGGTCTCAGCCCCAGCATTTT; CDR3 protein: CAISESAGSQPQHF